The T cell receptor (beta chain) described here comes from a study of CD8 T cells in ankylosing spondylitis. This CDR3 is built from 15 residues. CDR1 LGHDT and CDR2 YNNKEL come from the germline V gene (reference sequence). V was cut by 1 base and J by 4 bases, with 11 bases left in between. TCRdb independently ran MiXCR on the 5' RACE reads; one entry per CDR3 protein. The table lists around 340,000 distinct CDR3 sequences, 20% to 25% of them singletons. This clonotype was seen more than once but under ten times. The clonotype was recovered from a male donor with ankylosing spondylitis or in good health (not recorded which). The chain has TRBV3-1 and TRBJ1-5, with a tentative D call TRBD1 (5 bases). What was sequenced was blood, either unsorted or a sorted T cell fraction (not recorded which). The CDR3 coding sequence is TGTGCCAGCAGCCAAGCGAGGGAGGGGAATCAGCCCCAGCATTTT. Its protein product is CASSQAREGNQPQHF.